A selection of T cell receptor beta chains follows, all from one sample in a study of T cells in Graves' hyperthyroidism and ophthalmopathy. TCRdb reanalysed the multiplex PCR reads using MiXCR and keeps one entry per CDR3 protein. The table shows about 290,000 distinct CDR3 sequences, with 13% occurring only once. Sequencing was performed on blood. These TCRs come from a woman aged 25 to 39 with Graves' hyperthyroidism that later progressed to Graves' ophthalmopathy. The CDR3 runs from the conserved cysteine through the conserved F or W. A D gene is named only where the DNA matches it firmly. Rows may omit the clone size; those that give it use once, few, many or a size class.

TRBJ2-6 NA TRBV2 TRBD1 TGTGCCAGCAAGGACAGGGGTTCTGGGGCCAACGTCCTGACTTTC CASKDRGSGANVLTF
TRBJ1-2 few TRBV24-1 TRBD1 TGTGCCACCAGTGATCCCGGCAGGGGGAATGGGGATGGCTACACCTTC CATSDPGRGNGDGYTF
TRBJ2-7 NA TRBV4-1 NA TGCGCCAGCAGCCAAGCAGCCTTAGGGCTCGAGCAGTACTTC CASSQAALGLEQYF
TRBJ2-7 many TRBV4-3 TRBD2 TGCGCCAGCAGCCAAGGGACTAGCGGGAGTAGCTACGAGCAGTACTTC CASSQGTSGSSYEQYF
TRBJ2-7 many TRBV6-2/TRBV6-3 NA TGTGCCAGCAGTTACGCGGTATCCCCTTACGAGCAGTACTTC CASSYAVSPYEQYF
TRBJ2-7 many TRBV6-2/TRBV6-3 NA TGTGCCAGCAGACCACCGGGTCGCAACGAGCAGTACTTC CASRPPGRNEQYF
TRBJ2-3 many TRBV5-1 NA TGCGCCAGCAGCTTGGACCTCGGAGCCACAGATACGCAGTATTTT CASSLDLGATDTQYF
TRBJ2-7 many TRBV11-2 TRBD1 TGTGCCAGCAGCCCCGGCAGGGGGCGAGAATTTCCCCGCCACGAGCAGTACTTC CASSPGRGREFPRHEQYF
TRBJ2-3 few TRBV4-3 NA TGCGCCAGCAGCCCGACCTCGACTAGAGCAGATACGCAGTATTTT CASSPTSTRADTQYF
TRBJ1-6 many TRBV4-3 NA TGCGCCAGCAGCCAAGATGGGGATACCTACTCACCCCTCCACTTT CASSQDGDTYSPLHF
TRBJ2-1 many TRBV4-3 NA TGCGCCAGCAGCCAAGGGCGCCTCCCGAGCAATGAGCAGTTCTTC CASSQGRLPSNEQFF
TRBJ1-1 many TRBV19 NA TGTGCCAGTATCAATCGGGGCGTAGTGGACACTGAAGCTTTCTTT CASINRGVVDTEAFF
TRBJ2-2 few TRBV29-1 NA TGCAGCGTTGCCAGGGCCAACACCGGGGAGCTGTTTTTT CSVARANTGELFF
TRBJ2-3 few TRBV10-2 TRBD2 TGCGCCAGCAGCGACCCCCCGACTAGCGGCACAGATACGCAGTATTTT CASSDPPTSGTDTQYF
TRBJ1-3 NA TRBV18 NA TGTGCCAGCTCACTGGAGGGGATCGGCTCTGGAAACACCATATATTTT CASSLEGIGSGNTIYF
TRBJ2-1 many TRBV11-2 TRBD1 TGTGCCAGCAGCTTCCTTCAGGGGGCGAATAACGCGGATGAGCAGTTCTTC CASSFLQGANNADEQFF
TRBJ2-1 NA TRBV12-3/TRBV12-4 TRBD2 TGTGCCAGCAGCCAACTCGGACTAGCGGAGCCCTGGTCTTCCTACAATGAGCAGTTCTTC CASSQLGLAEPWSSYNEQFF
TRBJ1-6 few TRBV9 NA TGTGCCAGCAGCGTAGACAGCTTTGGCGCACCCCTCCACTTT CASSVDSFGAPLHF
TRBJ1-1 many TRBV30 NA TGTGCCTGGACGGCCGGCGACACTGAAGCTTTCTTT CAWTAGDTEAFF
TRBJ2-7 many TRBV27 NA TGTGCCAGCGGGCCGTACGAGCAGTACTTC CASGPYEQYF
TRBJ1-1 many TRBV7-2 NA TGTGCCAGCAGCCCCGGGATTGGACCCTCGAACACTGAAGCTTTCTTT CASSPGIGPSNTEAFF
TRBJ2-1 few TRBV6-1 NA TGTGCCAGCAGTCTCTACAGTATCTCCTACAATGAGCAGTTCTTC CASSLYSISYNEQFF
TRBJ2-7 many TRBV29-1 NA TGCAGCGTTGAAGTGGGGGGGCGCGACTACGAGCAGTACTTC CSVEVGGRDYEQYF
TRBJ2-3 many TRBV6-2/TRBV6-3 NA TGTGCCAGCAGTTACGGAACCTCGGGTACGCAGTATTTT CASSYGTSGTQYF
TRBJ1-6 NA TRBV28 NA TGTGCCAGCAGCCTTACCTCCCATTCACCCCTCCACTTT CASSLTSHSPLHF
TRBJ2-1 many TRBV11-2 NA TGTGCCAGCAGCCCCCGACTATACAATGAGCAGTTCTTC CASSPRLYNEQFF
TRBJ2-1 NA TRBV20-1 TRBD2 TGCAGTGCCACAGGGACTAGCGGGGGCCGATACAATGAGCAGTTCTTC CSATGTSGGRYNEQFF
TRBJ2-3 NA TRBV27 NA TGTGCCAGCAGTTGGCTCGGTACGCAGTATTTT CASSWLGTQYF
TRBJ1-1 many TRBV5-1 NA TGCGCCAGCACCCCGGAGGGCACAAGAAACACTGAAGCTTTCTTT CASTPEGTRNTEAFF
TRBJ2-5 few TRBV20-1 TRBD1 TGCAGTGCTACGACCTTCTGTTCGGGACAGGGGAGAGAAGAGACCCAGTACTTC CSATTFCSGQGREETQYF
TRBJ2-7 many TRBV4-2 NA TGTGCCAGCAGCCAGGACAAGATGAGGTCCGAGCAGTACTTC CASSQDKMRSEQYF
TRBJ2-5 many TRBV20-1 TRBD2 TGCAGTGCTAGAGGGACTAGCGGGAGAGTGGAGACCCAGTACTTC CSARGTSGRVETQYF
TRBJ2-7 many TRBV19 NA TGTGCCAGTAGCTACAGTGGGCGGCTTTACGAGCAGTACTTC CASSYSGRLYEQYF
TRBJ2-2 many TRBV6-2/TRBV6-3 TRBD2 TGTGCCAGCAGTTTACTTGCGGGAGTAGCCGGGGAGCTGTTTTTT CASSLLAGVAGELFF
TRBJ1-1 NA TRBV4-1 NA TGCGCCAGCAGCCATAGTCTGTCGAACACTGAAGCTTTCTTT CASSHSLSNTEAFF
TRBJ2-7 many TRBV28 NA TGTGCCAGCAGTTTAGGGGACGGCCTCTACGAGCAGTACTTC CASSLGDGLYEQYF
TRBJ2-7 NA TRBV25-1 NA TGTGCCAGCAGGTCGGGACACACGAGAGAGCAGTACTTC CASRSGHTREQYF
TRBJ2-2 few TRBV10-3 NA TGTGCCATCAGTTTAGGGGGGGGCACCGGGGAGCTGTTTTTT CAISLGGGTGELFF
TRBJ1-2 many TRBV28 NA TGTGCCAGCAGTTACGGTCCCAGCCTAGTCAACTATGGCTACACCTTC CASSYGPSLVNYGYTF
TRBJ1-2 many TRBV30 NA TGTGCCTGGAGTGGAGGGTTGGGCTACACCTTC CAWSGGLGYTF
TRBJ2-7 once TRBV7-9 TRBD1 TGTGCCAGCAGCAGCCGGGACAGCAAACCCTACGAGCAGTACTTC CASSSRDSKPYEQYF
TRBJ2-7 many TRBV3-1 NA TGTGCCAGCAGTCTGACTAAACACGAGCAGTACTTC CASSLTKHEQYF
TRBJ2-2 NA TRBV12-3/TRBV12-4 NA TGTGCCAGCAGTCCCGGAGGTGACGGGGAGCTGTTTTTT CASSPGGDGELFF
TRBJ2-3 many TRBV25-1 TRBD2 TGTGCCAGCAGTGAATTACCCCCCGGGGCGGGAGGGCATCCAGATACGCAGTATTTT CASSELPPGAGGHPDTQYF
TRBJ2-5 NA TRBV6-1 NA TGTGCCAGCGCGGATTCCCCCCAAGAGACCCAGTACTTC CASADSPQETQYF
TRBJ2-1 many TRBV18 NA TGTGCCAGCTCACCAGGTCTGGACTACTACAATGAGCAGTTCTTC CASSPGLDYYNEQFF
TRBJ1-1 NA TRBV5-1 NA TGCGCCAGCAGCGAACGAAGAGGTATGAACACTGAAGCTTTCTTT CASSERRGMNTEAFF
TRBJ1-1 many TRBV20-1 NA TGCAGTGCTAGCGGACAGTTGAACACTGAAGCTTTCTTT CSASGQLNTEAFF
TRBJ2-2 many TRBV6-2/TRBV6-3 NA TGTGCCAGCAGTTATGGGCAGACGAACACCGGGGAGCTGTTTTTT CASSYGQTNTGELFF
TRBJ2-7 few TRBV20-1 NA TGCAGTGCTAGAGCAGTGGGAACCTACGAGCAGTACTTC CSARAVGTYEQYF
TRBJ2-5 few TRBV6-5 TRBD2 TGTGCCAGCAGTTATGGGACTAGCGGGCCCGCGTCCATCCAAGAGACCCAGTACTTC CASSYGTSGPASIQETQYF
TRBJ1-1 many TRBV3-1 NA TGTGCCAGCAGCCCTCCCTTGGGTTTCACTGAAGCTTTCTTT CASSPPLGFTEAFF
TRBJ2-1 many TRBV7-8 NA TGTGCCAGCAGCACCGACTCATACTACAATGAGCAGTTCTTC CASSTDSYYNEQFF
TRBJ1-1 NA TRBV7-8 NA TGTGCCAGCAGCTTAGGGGGTCGGGGGTGGGAGAGGGAAGCTTTCTTT CASSLGGRGWEREAFF